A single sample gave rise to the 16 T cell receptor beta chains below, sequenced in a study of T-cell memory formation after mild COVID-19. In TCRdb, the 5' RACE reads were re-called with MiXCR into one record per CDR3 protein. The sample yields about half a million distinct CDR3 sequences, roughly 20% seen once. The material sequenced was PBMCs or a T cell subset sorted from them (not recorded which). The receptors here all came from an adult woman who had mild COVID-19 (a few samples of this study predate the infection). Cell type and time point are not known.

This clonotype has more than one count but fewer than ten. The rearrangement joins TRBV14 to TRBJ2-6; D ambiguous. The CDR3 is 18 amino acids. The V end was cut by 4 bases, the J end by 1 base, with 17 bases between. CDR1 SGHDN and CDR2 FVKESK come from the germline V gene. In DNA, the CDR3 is TGTGCCAGCAGCCCCCGGACCCTTCTTCTATCTGGGGCCAACGTCCTGACTTTC. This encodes CASSPRTLLLSGANVLTF.

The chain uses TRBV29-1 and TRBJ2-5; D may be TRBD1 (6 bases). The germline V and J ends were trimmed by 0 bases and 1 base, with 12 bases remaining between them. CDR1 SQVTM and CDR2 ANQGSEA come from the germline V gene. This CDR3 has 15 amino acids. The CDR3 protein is CSVEDWTVPQETQYF. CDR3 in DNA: TGCAGCGTTGAAGATTGGACAGTCCCCCAAGAGACCCAGTACTTC.

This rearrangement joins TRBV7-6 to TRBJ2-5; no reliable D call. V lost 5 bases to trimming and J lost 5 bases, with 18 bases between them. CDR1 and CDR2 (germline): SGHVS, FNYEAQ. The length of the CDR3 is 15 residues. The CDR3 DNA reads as TGTGCCAGCAGCCCATATTCCACGGGTGGGGAGACCCAGTACTTC. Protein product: CASSPYSTGGETQYF.

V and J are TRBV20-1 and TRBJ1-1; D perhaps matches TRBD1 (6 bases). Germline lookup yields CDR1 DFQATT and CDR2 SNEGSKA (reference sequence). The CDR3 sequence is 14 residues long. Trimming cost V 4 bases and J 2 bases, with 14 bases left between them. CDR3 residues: CSAKGGAYNTEAFF. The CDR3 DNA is TGCAGTGCTAAGGGGGGAGCCTATAACACTGAAGCTTTCTTT.

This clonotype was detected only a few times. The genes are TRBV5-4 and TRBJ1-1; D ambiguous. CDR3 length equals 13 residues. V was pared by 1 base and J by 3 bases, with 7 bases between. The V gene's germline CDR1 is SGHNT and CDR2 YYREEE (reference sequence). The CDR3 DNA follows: TGTGCCAGCAGCTTGAAGGAAGACACTGAAGCTTTCTTT. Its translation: CASSLKEDTEAFF.

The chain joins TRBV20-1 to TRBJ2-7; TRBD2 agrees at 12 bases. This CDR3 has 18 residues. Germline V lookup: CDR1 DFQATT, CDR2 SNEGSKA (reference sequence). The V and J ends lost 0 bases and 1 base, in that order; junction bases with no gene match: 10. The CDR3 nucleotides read TGCAGTGCTAGAGACCGCCCGGCCGGGACTAGCGGGTCCTACGAGCAGTACTTC. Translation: CSARDRPAGTSGSYEQYF.

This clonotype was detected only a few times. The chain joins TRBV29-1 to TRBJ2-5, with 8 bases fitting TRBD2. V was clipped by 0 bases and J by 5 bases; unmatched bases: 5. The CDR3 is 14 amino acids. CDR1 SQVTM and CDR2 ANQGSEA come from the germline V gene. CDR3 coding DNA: TGCAGCGTTGAAGACCATAGCGGGGCTGAGACCCAGTACTTC. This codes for CSVEDHSGAETQYF.

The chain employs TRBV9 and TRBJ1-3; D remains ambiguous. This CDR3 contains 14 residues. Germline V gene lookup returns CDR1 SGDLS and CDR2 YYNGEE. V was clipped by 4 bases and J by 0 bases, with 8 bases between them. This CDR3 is CASSTTSSGNTIYF. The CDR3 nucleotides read TGTGCCAGCAGCACTACTAGCTCTGGAAACACCATATATTTT.

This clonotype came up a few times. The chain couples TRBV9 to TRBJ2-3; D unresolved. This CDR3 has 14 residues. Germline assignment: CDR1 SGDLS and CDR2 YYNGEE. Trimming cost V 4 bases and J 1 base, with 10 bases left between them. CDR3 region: CASSPMIGTDTQYF. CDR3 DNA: TGTGCCAGCAGCCCAATGATTGGCACAGATACGCAGTATTTT.

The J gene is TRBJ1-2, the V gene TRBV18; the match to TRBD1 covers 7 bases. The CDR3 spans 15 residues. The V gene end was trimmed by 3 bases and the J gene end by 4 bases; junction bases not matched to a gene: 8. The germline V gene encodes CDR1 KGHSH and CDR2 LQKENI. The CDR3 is CASSPGQQFAYGYTF. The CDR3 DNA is TGTGCCAGCTCACCGGGACAGCAGTTTGCCTATGGCTACACCTTC.

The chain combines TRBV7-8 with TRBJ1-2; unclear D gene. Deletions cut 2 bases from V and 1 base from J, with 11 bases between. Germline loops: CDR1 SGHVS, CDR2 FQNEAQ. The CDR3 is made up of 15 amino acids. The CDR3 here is CASSLLPGFNYGYTF. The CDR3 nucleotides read TGTGCCAGCAGCTTACTCCCTGGATTTAACTATGGCTACACCTTC.

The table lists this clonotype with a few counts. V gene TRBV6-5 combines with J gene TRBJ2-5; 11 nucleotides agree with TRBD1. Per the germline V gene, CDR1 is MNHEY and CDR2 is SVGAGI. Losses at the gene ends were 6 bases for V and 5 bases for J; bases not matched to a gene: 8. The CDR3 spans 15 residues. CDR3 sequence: CASRLDRGHFETQYF. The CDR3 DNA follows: TGTGCCAGCAGGCTGGACAGGGGGCATTTCGAGACCCAGTACTTC.

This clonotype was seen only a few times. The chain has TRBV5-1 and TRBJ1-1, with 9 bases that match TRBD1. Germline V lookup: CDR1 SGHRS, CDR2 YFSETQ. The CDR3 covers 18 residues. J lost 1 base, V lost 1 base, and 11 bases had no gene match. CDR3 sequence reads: CASSLNPRDRAPNTEAFF. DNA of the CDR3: TGCGCCAGCAGCTTGAACCCCCGGGACAGGGCCCCGAACACTGAAGCTTTCTTT.

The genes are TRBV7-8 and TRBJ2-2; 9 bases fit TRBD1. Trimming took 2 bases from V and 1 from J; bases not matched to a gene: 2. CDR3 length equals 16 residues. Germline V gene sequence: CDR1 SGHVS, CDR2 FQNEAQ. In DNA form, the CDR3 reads TGTGCCAGCAGCTTAACAGGGGGCTGGAACACCGGGGAGCTGTTTTTT. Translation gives CASSLTGGWNTGELFF.

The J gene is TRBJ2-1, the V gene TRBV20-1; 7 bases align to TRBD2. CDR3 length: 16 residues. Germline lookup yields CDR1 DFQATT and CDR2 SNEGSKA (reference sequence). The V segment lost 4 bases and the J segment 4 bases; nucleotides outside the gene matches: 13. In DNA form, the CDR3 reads TGCAGTGCTAAGCCCCGGGCTAGCGGAGGTTACAATGAGCAGTTCTTC. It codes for CSAKPRASGGYNEQFF.

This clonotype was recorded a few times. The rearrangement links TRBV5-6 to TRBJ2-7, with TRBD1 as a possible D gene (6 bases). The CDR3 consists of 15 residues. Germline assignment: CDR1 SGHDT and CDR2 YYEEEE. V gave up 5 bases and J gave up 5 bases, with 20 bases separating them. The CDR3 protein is CASSYDGTFTNEQYF. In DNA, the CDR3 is TGTGCCAGCAGTTACGACGGGACATTTACTAACGAGCAGTACTTC.